This T cell receptor beta chain originates from a study of T cells in tuberculosis. Study results and caveats: GEM motif frequencies gave 55% to 75% accuracy; the GMM repertoire gave approximately 90%.

J gave up 8 bases and V 4 bases, and 11 bases lay outside the gene matches. Germline CDR1 reads GTSNPN; CDR2 reads SVGIG (reference sequence). This CDR3 has 14 amino acids. Worth noting for this clone: Antigen specificity is unknown.

Produced via immunoSEQ multiplex PCR; TCRdb's table is partial and in-frame only. This sample yields 30,000 to 45,000 clones, of which around 93% are seen a single time; 9.5% to 13% belongs to the top ten. The chain has TRBV30 and TRBJ2-3; 8 bases match TRBD2. The material sequenced was PBMCs. This receptor was obtained from a donor aged 10-29 years with latent tuberculosis or without tuberculosis infection. Some clones in this sample may be carry-over from other donors' samples. This CDR3 is CAWTEGLVLGTQYF. The CDR3 coding sequence is TGTGCCTGGACCGAGGGACTAGTTCTCGGTACGCAGTATTTT.